The 5 T cell receptor beta chains below were found in one sample sequenced in a study of neurological immune-mediated disorders. Each CDR3 protein gets one entry after TCRdb re-called the 5' RACE reads with MiXCR. The sample has about 71,000 distinct CDR3 sequences; about 3.4% are singletons. Source material: PBMCs. All receptors derive from a middle-aged man with multiple sclerosis.

The table lists this clonotype with many counts. The V call is TRBV12-3 or TRBV12-4, the J call TRBJ1-4, with TRBD1 identical over 7 bases. CDR3 size: 14 residues. Trimming removed 6 bases from V and 7 bases from J; junction bases left unmatched: 8. The CDR3 loop is CASRKRDSSEKLFF. The CDR3 DNA reads as TGTGCCAGCAGAAAACGGGACAGTTCTGAAAAACTGTTTTTT.

Notes on this clonotype: A read error may account for a junction end that differs from germline. The chain recombines TRBV7-6 with TRBJ1-5; a weak D match, TRBD1 (5 bases). The CDR3 extends over 15 amino acids. Germline CDR1 reads SGHVS; CDR2 reads FNYEAQ. CDR3 residues: CASSLVDGGDKTQNF. In DNA, the CDR3 is TGTGCCAGCAGCTTAGTGGATGGGGGGGATAAGACCCAGAATTTT.

This clonotype has at least ten counts. The CDR3 here is CATSMLLPPTYGYTF. In DNA, the CDR3 is TGTGCCACCAGCATGCTACTACCCCCCACCTATGGCTACACCTTC. The gene calls are TRBV15 and TRBJ1-2; D unresolved. This CDR3 spans 15 amino acids. Trimming took 4 bases from V and 4 from J, leaving 16 bases between them. In germline, CDR1 is LNHNV, CDR2 YYDKDF (reference sequence).

Many counts were recorded for this clonotype. The CDR3 nucleotides are TGCGCCAGCAGCTTGGCCACGACGGGGACCGGGGAGCTGTTTTTT. It encodes CASSLATTGTGELFF. V gene TRBV5-1 combines with J gene TRBJ2-2; TRBD2 might be the D (5 bases). Germline V gene data show CDR1 as SGHRS and CDR2 as YFSETQ. The V end lost 0 bases, the J end lost 5 bases, and 11 bases lay between the germline ends. The CDR3 totals 15 residues.

This clonotype was counted only a few times. The V call is TRBV28, the J call TRBJ1-1; 7 positions agree with TRBD1. Germline loops: CDR1 MDHEN, CDR2 SYDVKM. This CDR3 is 14 amino acids long. V shed 7 bases and J 5 bases; nucleotides not matched to a gene: 10. The CDR3 sequence is CASTGGASGTEAFF. Written as DNA, the CDR3 is TGTGCCAGCACAGGGGGGGCGAGTGGAACTGAAGCTTTCTTT.